A selection of T cell receptor beta chains follows, all from one sample in a study of T cell responses to AZD1222 COVID-19 vaccine. Repertoires were generated with immunoSEQ multiplex PCR, while TCRdb's copy carries only in-frame clones and drops some. This table holds 130,000 to 150,000 clones, about nine tenths found once. Sequenced material: peripheral blood, taken on day 0 of AZD1222 vaccination. These receptor sequences come from an adult in good health. The CDR3 runs from the conserved cysteine through the conserved F or W. Each record gives: clone size, J gene, V gene, D gene, CDR3 protein, CDR3 DNA. D genes are given only for firm matches. Some rows have no size entry. The others give once, few or many, or a class for an expanded clone.

size: -
J: TRBJ1-1
V: TRBV5-1
D: -
CDR3: CASSADNRFEAFF
DNA: TGCGCCAGCAGCGCCGACAACCGCTTTGAAGCTTTCTTT

size: -
J: TRBJ1-3
V: TRBV4-3
D: -
CDR3: CASTGALATGNTIYF
DNA: TGCGCCAGCACTGGGGCCCTGGCGACTGGAAACACCATATATTTT

size: once
J: TRBJ2-5
V: TRBV6-5
D: TRBD1
CDR3: CASRGAGTGKVTQYF
DNA: TGTGCCAGCAGGGGGGCCGGGACAGGGAAGGTGACCCAGTACTTC

size: few
J: TRBJ2-6
V: TRBV11-3
D: TRBD1
CDR3: CASSTGGTGANVLTF
DNA: TGTGCCAGCAGTACAGGGGGAACCGGGGCCAACGTCCTGACTTTC

size: few
J: TRBJ2-7
V: TRBV7-7
D: -
CDR3: CASSLSWGVEQYF
DNA: TGTGCTAGCAGCTTAAGTTGGGGGGTCGAGCAGTACTTC

size: -
J: TRBJ1-5
V: TRBV7-9
D: TRBD1
CDR3: CASSPGQDINQPQHF
DNA: TGTGCCAGCAGCCCCGGACAGGACATAAATCAGCCCCAGCATTTT

size: -
J: TRBJ2-7
V: TRBV9
D: -
CDR3: CASSVEGGPSYEQYF
DNA: TGTGCCAGCAGCGTGGAGGGGGGCCCCTCCTACGAGCAGTACTTC

size: -
J: TRBJ2-3
V: TRBV5-1
D: TRBD2
CDR3: CASSLEILAGGNQYF
DNA: TGCGCCAGCAGCTTGGAAATCTTAGCGGGGGGGAACCAGTATTTT

size: -
J: TRBJ1-2
V: TRBV9
D: TRBD1
CDR3: CASSQFGQGSMGYTF
DNA: TGTGCCAGCAGCCAGTTTGGACAGGGATCTATGGGCTACACCTTC

size: -
J: TRBJ1-4
V: TRBV4-3
D: -
CDR3: CASSQDSRQAQRKEKLFF
DNA: TGCGCCAGCAGCCAAGATTCCCGACAGGCCCAGCGAAAAGAAAAACTGTTTTTT

size: -
J: TRBJ1-5
V: TRBV4-3
D: -
CDR3: CASSQERAGDQPQHF
DNA: TGCGCCAGCAGCCAAGAGAGGGCTGGGGACCAGCCCCAGCATTTT

size: -
J: TRBJ1-1
V: TRBV9
D: TRBD1
CDR3: CASSPPGQGAFTEAFF
DNA: TGTGCCAGCAGCCCTCCGGGACAGGGGGCTTTCACTGAAGCTTTCTTT

size: -
J: TRBJ1-4
V: TRBV4-3
D: -
CDR3: CASSQEGSRWGATNEKLFF
DNA: TGCGCCAGCAGCCAAGAGGGGAGTAGGTGGGGTGCAACTAATGAAAAACTGTTTTTT

size: once
J: TRBJ2-3
V: TRBV15
D: TRBD2
CDR3: CATSRDSGGREEGEYF
DNA: TGTGCCACCAGCAGAGATAGCGGGGGGCGCGAGGAGGGAGAGTATTTT

size: once
J: TRBJ2-7
V: TRBV21-1
D: -
CDR3: CASSQGTGGIYEQYF
DNA: TGTGCCAGCAGCCAAGGGACAGGGGGCATCTACGAGCAGTACTTC

size: -
J: TRBJ1-5
V: TRBV28
D: -
CDR3: CASSLRGSVANQPQHF
DNA: TGTGCCAGCAGTTTAAGGGGTTCCGTAGCCAATCAGCCCCAGCATTTT

size: -
J: TRBJ2-1
V: TRBV6-5
D: -
CDR3: CASTRGRSYNEQFF
DNA: TGTGCCAGCACCAGGGGCAGGTCTTACAATGAGCAGTTCTTC

size: -
J: TRBJ2-2
V: TRBV2
D: TRBD1
CDR3: CASRGQTANTGELFF
DNA: TGTGCCAGCAGGGGACAGACCGCGAACACCGGGGAGCTGTTTTTT

size: -
J: TRBJ2-7
V: TRBV28
D: -
CDR3: CASSLPLSSSYEQYF
DNA: TGTGCCAGCAGTTTACCGCTAAGTAGCTCCTACGAGCAGTACTTC

size: once
J: TRBJ2-1
V: TRBV5-4
D: -
CDR3: CASSTKQAINEQFF
DNA: TGTGCCAGCAGCACGAAACAGGCGATCAATGAGCAGTTCTTC

size: -
J: TRBJ1-2
V: TRBV6-5
D: -
CDR3: CASSYPTLSEGYTF
DNA: TGTGCCAGCAGTTACCCGACCTTGTCGGAAGGCTACACCTTC

size: -
J: TRBJ1-1
V: TRBV9
D: -
CDR3: CASSVGSGTEAFF
DNA: TGTGCCAGCAGCGTAGGTTCGGGCACTGAAGCTTTCTTT

size: -
J: TRBJ2-5
V: TRBV5-1
D: -
CDR3: CASSLAEGPETQYF
DNA: TGCGCCAGCAGCTTGGCCGAGGGCCCAGAGACCCAGTACTTC

size: -
J: TRBJ2-7
V: TRBV30
D: -
CDR3: CAWSGRWVNYEQYF
DNA: TGTGCCTGGAGTGGCCGGTGGGTAAACTACGAGCAGTACTTC

size: -
J: TRBJ1-5
V: TRBV5-8
D: -
CDR3: CASSFAGRGPWPQHF
DNA: TGTGCCAGCAGCTTTGCAGGGCGGGGCCCATGGCCCCAGCATTTT

size: -
J: TRBJ1-2
V: TRBV6-4
D: TRBD1
CDR3: CASSQDRTSGGYTF
DNA: TGTGCCAGCAGTCAGGACAGGACCTCGGGTGGCTACACCTTC

size: few
J: TRBJ2-5
V: TRBV9
D: -
CDR3: CASSVEGRNLETQYF
DNA: TGTGCCAGCAGCGTAGAGGGCCGAAACTTAGAGACCCAGTACTTC

size: -
J: TRBJ2-2
V: TRBV7-2
D: TRBD2
CDR3: CASAMSQRGASTGELFF
DNA: TGTGCCAGCGCAATGTCTCAGCGGGGGGCTTCGACCGGGGAGCTGTTTTTT

size: -
J: TRBJ2-6
V: TRBV28
D: -
CDR3: CASSFLSGANVLTF
DNA: TGTGCCAGCAGTTTCCTTTCTGGGGCCAACGTCCTGACTTTC

size: -
J: TRBJ1-5
V: TRBV9
D: -
CDR3: CASSVTENQPQHF
DNA: TGTGCCAGCAGCGTCACAGAGAATCAGCCCCAGCATTTT

size: -
J: TRBJ2-7
V: TRBV13
D: TRBD1
CDR3: CASSKTGFYEQYF
DNA: TGTGCCAGCAGCAAGACAGGGTTCTACGAGCAGTACTTC

size: -
J: TRBJ2-2
V: TRBV30
D: -
CDR3: CAWSVRSGQVFF
DNA: TGTGCCTGGAGTGTCCGGTCCGGTCAGGTGTTTTTT

size: -
J: TRBJ1-6
V: TRBV5-1
D: TRBD1
CDR3: CASSPGQGGSSPLHF
DNA: TGCGCCAGCAGCCCTGGACAGGGTGGCAGTTCACCCCTCCACTTT

size: -
J: TRBJ1-1
V: TRBV29-1
D: -
CDR3: CSVLEVAEAFF
DNA: TGCAGCGTTTTGGAAGTAGCTGAAGCTTTCTTT

size: -
J: TRBJ2-7
V: TRBV29-1
D: TRBD1
CDR3: CSVVQGSYEQYF
DNA: TGCAGCGTAGTACAGGGGTCCTACGAGCAGTACTTC

size: -
J: TRBJ2-1
V: TRBV12-3/TRBV12-4
D: -
CDR3: CASRLSSYNEQFF
DNA: TGTGCCAGCAGACTCAGCTCCTACAATGAGCAGTTCTTC

size: once
J: TRBJ2-3
V: TRBV30
D: TRBD1
CDR3: CAWSGGRGPDTQYF
DNA: TGTGCCTGGAGTGGCGGCAGGGGGCCAGATACGCAGTATTTT

size: few
J: TRBJ2-7
V: TRBV5-1
D: TRBD1
CDR3: CASSSPQYRDRVHYEQYF
DNA: TGCGCCAGCAGCTCCCCCCAATATAGAGACAGGGTTCACTACGAGCAGTACTTC

size: -
J: TRBJ1-5
V: TRBV5-6
D: -
CDR3: CASSLGPEKLGRNQPQHF
DNA: TGTGCCAGCAGCTTGGGTCCCGAGAAATTAGGCCGCAATCAGCCCCAGCATTTT

size: -
J: TRBJ2-4
V: TRBV5-1
D: TRBD1
CDR3: CASSSEQGALSIQYF
DNA: TGCGCCAGCAGCTCCGAACAGGGGGCTCTCAGCATTCAGTACTTC

size: -
J: TRBJ2-1
V: TRBV9
D: TRBD1
CDR3: CASSARTGGNNEQFF
DNA: TGTGCCAGCAGCGCCAGGACAGGGGGGAACAATGAGCAGTTCTTC

size: -
J: TRBJ2-3
V: TRBV7-2
D: -
CDR3: CASSLNVFAGDTQYF
DNA: TGTGCCAGCAGCTTGAACGTCTTCGCAGGAGATACGCAGTATTTT

size: -
J: TRBJ2-1
V: TRBV9
D: -
CDR3: CASSVGSSTEQFF
DNA: TGTGCCAGCAGCGTAGGCTCCTCGACTGAGCAGTTCTTC

size: -
J: TRBJ1-6
V: TRBV7-6
D: TRBD1
CDR3: CASSLRGQGDSPLHF
DNA: TGTGCCAGCAGCTTAAGGGGACAGGGTGATTCACCCCTCCACTTT

size: -
J: TRBJ1-4
V: TRBV30
D: -
CDR3: CAWTEGINEKLFF
DNA: TGTGCCTGGACTGAGGGGATTAATGAAAAACTGTTTTTT

size: -
J: TRBJ2-7
V: TRBV10-1
D: TRBD1
CDR3: CASSETLRTGFYEQYF
DNA: TGCGCCAGCAGTGAGACCCTTCGGACAGGATTCTACGAGCAGTACTTC

size: -
J: TRBJ1-5
V: TRBV30
D: TRBD1
CDR3: CAWRSGTESFYSNQPQHF
DNA: TGTGCCTGGAGATCCGGGACAGAGTCCTTTTATAGCAATCAGCCCCAGCATTTT

size: -
J: TRBJ1-2
V: TRBV27
D: TRBD1
CDR3: CASSLDGQGGNYGYTF
DNA: TGTGCCAGCAGTCTCGATGGACAGGGTGGCAACTATGGCTACACCTTC

size: -
J: TRBJ2-1
V: TRBV28
D: -
CDR3: CASSFVLSEQFF
DNA: TGTGCCAGCAGTTTCGTTCTGTCTGAGCAGTTCTTC

size: -
J: TRBJ1-1
V: TRBV6-2/TRBV6-3
D: -
CDR3: CASSSQTALNTEAFF
DNA: TGTGCCAGCAGTTCCCAGACAGCTCTGAACACTGAAGCTTTCTTT

size: -
J: TRBJ1-2
V: TRBV7-8
D: -
CDR3: CASSSSRQGGGYTF
DNA: TGTGCCAGCAGCTCTAGCCGCCAGGGTGGTGGCTACACCTTC

size: -
J: TRBJ1-2
V: TRBV6-5
D: -
CDR3: CASSKTGSNYGYTF
DNA: TGTGCCAGCAGCAAAACAGGGAGCAACTATGGCTACACCTTC

size: once
J: TRBJ1-4
V: TRBV28
D: -
CDR3: CASSPLGGGTNEKLFF
DNA: TGTGCCAGCAGTCCCTTGGGCGGGGGCACTAATGAAAAACTGTTTTTT

size: -
J: TRBJ2-2
V: TRBV5-6
D: TRBD2
CDR3: CASSLYVGGTTGELFF
DNA: TGTGCCAGCAGCTTGTATGTGGGGGGGACCACCGGGGAGCTGTTTTTT

size: -
J: TRBJ2-7
V: TRBV5-6
D: -
CDR3: CASSFPSDSYEQYF
DNA: TGTGCCAGCAGCTTTCCTAGCGACTCCTACGAGCAGTACTTC